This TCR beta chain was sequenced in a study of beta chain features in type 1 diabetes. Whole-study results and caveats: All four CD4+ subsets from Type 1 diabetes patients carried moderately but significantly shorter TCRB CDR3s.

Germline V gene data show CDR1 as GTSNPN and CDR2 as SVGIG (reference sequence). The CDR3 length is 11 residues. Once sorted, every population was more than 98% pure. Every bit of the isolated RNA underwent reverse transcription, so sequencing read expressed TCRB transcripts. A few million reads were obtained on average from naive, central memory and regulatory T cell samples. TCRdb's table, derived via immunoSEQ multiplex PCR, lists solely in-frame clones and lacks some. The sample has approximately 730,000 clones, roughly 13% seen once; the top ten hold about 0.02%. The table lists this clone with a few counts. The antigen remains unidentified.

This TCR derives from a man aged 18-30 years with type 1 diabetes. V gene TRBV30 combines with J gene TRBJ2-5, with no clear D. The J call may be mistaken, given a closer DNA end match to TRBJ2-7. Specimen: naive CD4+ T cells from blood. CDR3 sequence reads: CAWSSHYEQYF. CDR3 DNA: TGTGCCTGGAGTTCTCATTACGAGCAGTACTTC.